This entry concerns a single TCR beta chain. The junction differs from germline at one of its ends, possibly a read error. Germline V CDR1 and CDR2: MGHRA, YSYEKL. The CDR3 is 16 residues long. Produced via immunoSEQ multiplex PCR; TCRdb's table is partial and in-frame only. The repertoire holds 70,000 to 90,000 clones, with 90% to 95% as singletons. This sample was included in a study of control samples from healthy donors and cancer patients. Sequenced material: blood. J is TRBJ1-1 and V is TRBV4-1, with unresolved D. The sequence was obtained from a woman aged 40 to 50 in good health. The CDR3 reads CASTQGRRRRNTEAFF. CDR3 DNA: TGCGCCAGCACCCAAGGAAGGAGGAGGAGGAACACTGAAGCTTTCTTT.